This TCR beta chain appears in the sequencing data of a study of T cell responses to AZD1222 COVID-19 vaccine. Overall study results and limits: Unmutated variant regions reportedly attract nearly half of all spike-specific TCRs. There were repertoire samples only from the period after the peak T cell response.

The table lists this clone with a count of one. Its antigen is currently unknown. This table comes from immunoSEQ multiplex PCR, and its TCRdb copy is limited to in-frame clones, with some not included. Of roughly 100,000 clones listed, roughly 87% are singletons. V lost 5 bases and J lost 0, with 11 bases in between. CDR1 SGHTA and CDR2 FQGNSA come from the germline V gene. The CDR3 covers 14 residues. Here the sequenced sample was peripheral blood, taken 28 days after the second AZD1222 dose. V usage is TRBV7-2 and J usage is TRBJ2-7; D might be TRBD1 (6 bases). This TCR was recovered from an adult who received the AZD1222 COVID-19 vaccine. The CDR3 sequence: CASSAGQSSYEQYF. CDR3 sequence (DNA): TGTGCCAGCAGCGCCGGACAGAGCTCCTACGAGCAGTACTTC.